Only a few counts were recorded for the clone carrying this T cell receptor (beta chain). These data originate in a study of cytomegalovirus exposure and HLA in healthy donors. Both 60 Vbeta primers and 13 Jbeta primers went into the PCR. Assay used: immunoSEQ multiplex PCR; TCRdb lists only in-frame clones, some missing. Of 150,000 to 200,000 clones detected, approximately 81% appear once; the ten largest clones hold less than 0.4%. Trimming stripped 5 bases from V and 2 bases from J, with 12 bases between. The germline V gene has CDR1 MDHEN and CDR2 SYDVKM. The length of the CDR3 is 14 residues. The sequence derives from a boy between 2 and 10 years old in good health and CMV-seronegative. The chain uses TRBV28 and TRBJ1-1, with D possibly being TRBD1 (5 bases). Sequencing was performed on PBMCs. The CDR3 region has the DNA TGTGCCAGCAGTCGCCGACGGACAAACACTGAAGCTTTCTTT. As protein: CASSRRRTNTEAFF.